These 29 T cell receptor beta chains were sequenced from one sample in a study of T cells after posttransplantation cyclophosphamide. Data came from immunoSEQ multiplex PCR; TCRdb stores just in-frame clones and leaves some out. The table records 30,000 to 45,000 clones without singletons, the ten largest covering roughly 1.1%. The sample consisted of PBMCs. All receptors derive from a girl between 5 and 17 years old in good health, CMV-negative, and a related stem cell transplant donor.

This clone came up many times. The V call is TRBV6-1, the J call TRBJ1-1, with 7 bases identical to TRBD1. There are 13 residues in the CDR3. J gave up 5 bases and V 10 bases, and 10 bases lay outside the gene matches. CDR1 and CDR2 from the germline V gene are MNHNS and SASEGT. This chain's CDR3 is CATGDRVQTEAFF. CDR3 DNA sequence: TGTGCCACCGGAGACAGGGTTCAGACTGAAGCTTTCTTT.

This clone was counted ten times or more. The chain has TRBV6-1 and TRBJ2-4, with D possibly TRBD2 on 5 matching bases. With 1 base removed from V and 0 bases from J, the gap between germline ends came to 7 bases. Germline assignment: CDR1 MNHNS and CDR2 SASEGT. The CDR3 has 15 residues. CDR3 DNA: TGTGCCAGCAGTGAAGACGGGGAAGCCAAAAACATTCAGTACTTC. Its translation: CASSEDGEAKNIQYF.

Only a few counts were recorded for this clone. The gene calls are TRBV5-3 and TRBJ2-7, with 11 bases that match TRBD2. TRBV5-3 is given ORF status, its function remaining uncertain. The CDR3 is made up of 17 amino acids. Germline trimming cut 2 bases from V and 2 bases from J; bases unmatched to any gene: 9. CDR3 nucleotides: TGTGCCAGAAGCTTTGATAGCGGGAGGGCCCACCCCTACGAGCAGTACTTC. Protein: CARSFDSGRAHPYEQYF.

This clone was counted at least ten times. This sequence joins TRBV6-1 and TRBJ2-7; D is uncertain. The CDR3 has 13 residues. Germline CDR1 reads MNHNS; CDR2 reads SASEGT. Trimming cost V 6 bases and J 1 base, with 10 bases left between them. The CDR3: CASRRQLSYEQYF. CDR3 nucleotides: TGTGCCAGCAGGAGGCAGTTATCCTACGAGCAGTACTTC.

In its sample, this clone was seen many times. The V gene is TRBV7-3, the J gene TRBJ2-2, with TRBD2 matching 10 bases. The trim removed 11 bases at V and 0 bases at J, leaving 15 bases unmatched. The germline V gene has CDR1 SGHTA and CDR2 FQGTGA. The CDR3 spans 18 residues. In nucleotides, the CDR3 is TGTGCCTCCAAACTAGGAGGGAGCGGGGGGGCGAACACCGGGGAGCTGTTTTTT. Translating it yields CASKLGGSGGANTGELFF.

This clone showed up just a few times. The chain uses TRBV19 and TRBJ2-3, with TRBD2 as a possible D gene (7 bases). Germline V lookup: CDR1 LNHDA, CDR2 SQIVND (reference sequence). The CDR3 is 16 amino acids. Trimming took 6 bases from V and 0 from J, leaving 16 bases between them. CDR3 sequence reads: CASRKGGGCSTDTQYF. CDR3 DNA sequence: TGTGCCAGTAGGAAGGGGGGAGGGTGCAGCACAGATACGCAGTATTTT.

This clone was seen at least ten times. The rearrangement joins TRBV5-6 to TRBJ1-1; 8 bases match TRBD1. The germline V gene encodes CDR1 SGHDT and CDR2 YYEEEE. The junction had 10 bases not matched to a gene; V was cut back by 4 bases and J by 5 bases. CDR3 length: 15 amino acids. The CDR3 coding sequence is TGTGCCAGCAGCCGCCGGACAGGGTTTTTTACTGAAGCTTTCTTT. It specifies CASSRRTGFFTEAFF.

CDR3 sequence reads: CATSRNQGSSQFF. CDR3 DNA sequence: TGTGCCACCAGCAGGAACCAGGGGAGTTCGCAGTTCTTC. The chain has TRBV15 and TRBJ2-1; D might be TRBD1 (6 bases). Germline-derived CDR1 and CDR2 are LNHNV and YYDKDF (reference sequence). The CDR3 runs 13 residues. Deletions cut 3 bases from V and 12 bases from J, with 15 bases between.

This clone was seen ten or more times. The chain joins TRBV6-5 to TRBJ1-1, with a possible D match to TRBD1 (6 bases). Germline V lookup: CDR1 MNHEY, CDR2 SVGAGI. The CDR3 is 14 residues long. Trimming shortened V by 5 bases and J by 5 bases, and 15 bases separated the two germline ends. The CDR3 sequence is CASSGIRGGTEAFF. CDR3 DNA sequence: TGTGCCAGCAGTGGGATCAGGGGTGGGACTGAAGCTTTCTTT.

The V call is TRBV29-1, the J call TRBJ1-1, with a possible D match to TRBD1 (5 bases). Between the trimmed V and J ends, which lost 1 base and 12 bases, there was a span of 18 bases. This CDR3 region has 13 residues. Germline CDR1 SQVTM, CDR2 ANQGSEA. The CDR3 sequence is CSVEVGPFRGTFF. CDR3 nucleotides: TGCAGCGTTGAAGTCGGACCGTTTAGGGGAACTTTCTTT.

This clone has a count of ten or more. This rearrangement joins TRBV10-3 to TRBJ1-6, with 9 bases aligning to TRBD1. CDR1 is ENHRY, CDR2 SYGVKD, per germline. V lost 0 bases to trimming and J lost 10 bases; unmatched junction nucleotides: 10. The CDR3 covers 17 residues. CDR3 sequence reads: CAISESRWVGQGSPLHF. In DNA, the CDR3 is TGTGCCATCAGTGAGTCTCGATGGGTGGGACAGGGATCACCCCTCCACTTT.

Comments on this clone: This could be a read error, since a much larger clone is one nucleotide away. Other nucleotide sequences from this sample produce the same CDR3. CDR3 DNA sequence: TGTGCCAGCAGTCTGCTGGGCTCTGAAGCTTTCTTT. Protein: CASSLLGSEAFF. The J gene is TRBJ1-1, the V gene TRBV28; no firm D call. Trimming left V 5 bases short and J 6 bases short, with 10 bases between. This CDR3 is 12 amino acids long. CDR1 and CDR2 from the germline V gene are MDHEN and SYDVKM.

This clone was seen repeatedly, ten times or more. The rearrangement links TRBV7-2 to TRBJ2-1; tentative D call: TRBD2 (6 bases). V was shortened by 3 bases and J by 0 bases, with 6 bases between the two germline ends. Germline CDR1 and CDR2: SGHTA and FQGNSA. The CDR3 covers 14 residues. The CDR3 DNA follows: TGTGCCAGCAGCTTTAGCGGCTCCTACAATGAGCAGTTCTTC. Its translation: CASSFSGSYNEQFF. Full variable domain (remainder filled in from reference TRBV7-2 and TRBJ2-1): GAGVSQSPSNKVTEKGKDVELRCDPISGHTALYWYRQSLGQGLEFLIYFQGNSAPDKSGLPSDRFSAERTGGSVSTLTIQRTQQEDSAVYLCASSFSGSYNEQFFGPGTRLTVL.

This clone was found many times. The chain couples TRBV7-6 to TRBJ2-5; 11 bases are shared with TRBD2. Germline assignment: CDR1 SGHVS and CDR2 FNYEAQ. Trimming took 0 bases from V and 3 from J; bases not matched to a gene: 3. This CDR3 is built from 16 residues. The CDR3 DNA follows: TGTGCCAGCAGCTTAGCCACTAGCGGGGGAAAAGAGACCCAGTACTTC. Amino acids: CASSLATSGGKETQYF.

This clone was recorded at least ten times. The chain joins TRBV28 to TRBJ2-7; TRBD2 is a possible D gene (7 bases). Germline V gene sequence: CDR1 MDHEN, CDR2 SYDVKM. Trimming took off 4 bases at V and 4 bases at J, with 20 bases between the two ends. This CDR3 is 16 amino acids long. DNA of the CDR3: TGTGCCAGCAGTTATGCAGCGGGGACACGGATATACGAGCAGTACTTC. It encodes CASSYAAGTRIYEQYF.

This clone was counted a few times. This chain's CDR3 is CASKPPGLAGNTQYF. CDR3 coding DNA: TGTGCCAGCAAACCGCCGGGACTCGCGGGCAATACGCAGTATTTT. J is TRBJ2-3 and V is TRBV28; D might be TRBD2 (6 bases). CDR1 and CDR2 from the germline V gene are MDHEN and SYDVKM. The CDR3 consists of 15 residues. The V and J ends lost 7 bases and 7 bases respectively, with 21 bases between them.

The chain combines TRBV7-9 with TRBJ2-1; D is possibly TRBD1 (5 bases). The V end lost 5 bases, the J end lost 5 bases, and 10 bases lay between the germline ends. CDR1 is SEHNR and CDR2 is FQNEAQ in the germline V gene (reference sequence). CDR3 size: 13 residues. CDR3 DNA sequence: TGTGCCAGCAGCACGACAGTGAACAATGAGCAGTTCTTC. Encoded protein: CASSTTVNNEQFF.

Many counts were recorded for this clone. The chain links TRBV5-1 to TRBJ2-2, with 8 bases matching TRBD2. After removal of 0 bases from V and 4 bases from J, the junction contained 11 bases not matched to a gene. The CDR3 is 18 residues long. Germline loops: CDR1 SGHRS, CDR2 YFSETQ. CDR3 protein: CASSLVLGPSGSTGELFF. Written as DNA, the CDR3 is TGCGCCAGCAGCTTGGTATTAGGGCCGAGCGGGAGCACCGGGGAGCTGTTTTTT.

V usage is TRBV28 and J usage is TRBJ2-1, with 8 bases matching TRBD2. V was clipped by 7 bases and J by 6 bases; unmatched bases: 11. This CDR3 has 15 residues. Germline loops: CDR1 MDHEN, CDR2 SYDVKM. CDR3 residues: CASTVGTRGGNEQFF. The CDR3 bases are TGTGCCAGCACCGTCGGGACTAGGGGGGGCAATGAGCAGTTCTTC.

This clone showed up just a few times. The rearrangement uses TRBV27 and TRBJ1-5; TRBD1 matches at 7 bases. The CDR3 has 15 amino acids. The V segment lost 3 bases and the J segment 7 bases; nucleotides outside the gene matches: 9. Germline assignment: CDR1 MNHEY and CDR2 SMNVEV (reference sequence). In DNA, the CDR3 is TGTGCCAGCAGTTTCAGGGGGGCGCCTAAGCAGCCCCAGCATTTT. Translated: CASSFRGAPKQPQHF.

There are many counts of this clone. The chain couples TRBV4-1 to TRBJ2-2, with D perhaps TRBD2 (6 bases). The V end lost 0 bases, the J end lost 0 bases, and 17 bases lay between the germline ends. The germline V gene has CDR1 MGHRA and CDR2 YSYEKL. The CDR3 is made up of 19 amino acids. The CDR3 bases are TGCGCCAGCAGCCAAGATCACGGGGGAAGTAGAGCGAACACCGGGGAGCTGTTTTTT. Its protein is CASSQDHGGSRANTGELFF.

This clone occurred many times. CDR3 sequence: CASSRTGFNEQYF. The CDR3 DNA follows: TGTGCCAGCAGCAGAACAGGGTTTAACGAGCAGTACTTC. This sequence joins TRBV6-5 and TRBJ2-7, with a tentative D call TRBD1 (6 bases). Trimming took 6 bases from V and 5 from J, leaving 14 bases between them. The length of the CDR3 is 13 residues. Germline V CDR1 and CDR2: MNHEY, SVGAGI.

This clone has just a few counts. This chain uses TRBV6-5 with TRBJ2-7, with a weak D call TRBD2 (5 bases). V shed 6 bases and J shed 2 bases, with 14 bases lying between them. The CDR3 spans 14 residues. In germline, CDR1 is MNHEY, CDR2 SVGAGI. This CDR3 is CASSLFGETYEQYF. As DNA, the CDR3 is TGTGCCAGCAGCCTCTTCGGGGAGACCTACGAGCAGTACTTC.

This clone was counted many times. The chain uses TRBV4-1 and TRBJ1-6; TRBD1 aligns across 7 bases. V trimming: 0 bases; J trimming: 1 base; junction bases outside the gene matches: 3. This CDR3 is built from 17 residues. CDR1 is MGHRA and CDR2 is YSYEKL in the germline V gene. The CDR3 loop reads CASSQDGQESYNSPLHF. As DNA, the CDR3 is TGCGCCAGCAGCCAAGATGGACAGGAATCCTATAATTCACCCCTCCACTTT.

This chain uses TRBV4-1 with TRBJ1-2; 8 bases are a match to TRBD1. CDR3 length: 16 residues. Germline V gives CDR1 MGHRA, CDR2 YSYEKL. V lost 1 base and J lost 1; bases outside the gene matches: 5. For the CDR3, the DNA is TGCGCCAGCAGCCAAGTGGGACAGGAATTTAACTATGGCTACACCTTC. As protein: CASSQVGQEFNYGYTF.

The gene calls are TRBV12-5 and TRBJ1-1; 12 bases align to TRBD1. This CDR3 is built from 13 residues. Germline values: CDR1 LGHNT, CDR2 FRNRAP. The junction had 1 base not matched to a gene; V was cut back by 3 bases and J by 8 bases. CDR3 sequence reads: CASGLGTGGEAFF. CDR3 in DNA: TGTGCTAGTGGTTTAGGGACAGGGGGCGAAGCTTTCTTT.

This chain connects TRBV4-1 to TRBJ1-2; TRBD1 is a possible D gene (6 bases). The CDR3 extends over 15 amino acids. V was cut by 5 bases and J by 7 bases, with 20 bases left in between. Germline loops: CDR1 MGHRA, CDR2 YSYEKL. CDR3: CASSYANRGAPGYTF. The CDR3, as DNA: TGCGCCAGCAGCTACGCAAATCGGGGGGCCCCTGGCTACACCTTC.

At least ten counts were recorded for this clone. The chain combines TRBV4-1 with TRBJ1-5; 7 bases are shared with TRBD1. This CDR3 region has 15 residues. From germline, CDR1 is MGHRA and CDR2 YSYEKL. Trimming removed 5 bases from V and 0 bases from J; junction bases left unmatched: 4. Here the CDR3 reads CASSDRDDSNQPQHF. The CDR3 DNA follows: TGCGCCAGCAGCGACAGGGACGATAGCAATCAGCCCCAGCATTTT.

This clone was seen only a few times. The chain recombines TRBV7-9 with TRBJ2-7, with no clear D. Between the trimmed V and J ends, which lost 1 base and 0 bases, there was a span of 10 bases. Germline V lookup: CDR1 SEHNR, CDR2 FQNEAQ (reference sequence). The CDR3 is made up of 15 amino acids. CDR3 DNA sequence: TGTGCCAGCAGCTTAGAATCGGTTAGCTCCTACGAGCAGTACTTC. Amino acid sequence: CASSLESVSSYEQYF.